This record looks at one T cell receptor beta chain sequence and its context. Its cognate antigen is unknown. The CDR3 spans 14 residues. Germline assignment: CDR1 LNHDA and CDR2 SQIVND (reference sequence). Trimming shortened V by 6 bases and J by 7 bases, and 15 bases separated the two germline ends. The sample originates from a study of T cells after yellow fever vaccination. Overall study results and limits: After the booster, 96% of CD4 and about nine tenths of CD8 primary-response clones were re-detected.

Each CDR3 protein is one row after TCRdb ran MiXCR on the 5' RACE reads. Of fewer than 350,000 distinct CDR3 sequences listed, 3.6% are singletons. This sequence originates from a man younger than 30 who received the YFV17D yellow fever vaccine. The starting material was PBMCs, obtained on the day of the yellow fever booster vaccination. The V and J genes are TRBV19 and TRBJ1-4; a weak D match, TRBD1 (6 bases). The CDR3 reads CASSITGFGEKLFF. CDR3 in DNA: TGTGCCAGTAGCATAACAGGGTTCGGTGAAAAACTGTTTTTT.